These 24 T cell receptor beta chains originate from one sample sequenced in a study of blood T cells in healthy people across ages. Next came a second PCR, run for roughly 6 to 11 cycles, which used a sample-barcoded 5' primer along with a J-beta primer mix. TCRdb called the 5' RACE reads again in MiXCR, with one record for every CDR3 protein. This table holds roughly 1.5 million distinct CDR3 sequences, around 40% found once. The sequencing sample was made of blood. Receptors originate from a woman aged 18 to 35 in good health.

The chain recombines TRBV12-3 or TRBV12-4 with TRBJ1-1, with a weak D call TRBD1 (6 bases). CDR3 length equals 15 residues. The V end lost 5 bases, the J end lost 4 bases, and 17 bases lay between the germline ends. This chain's CDR3 is CASSDPGGWGTEAFF. The CDR3 nucleotides are TGTGCCAGCAGTGACCCGGGGGGCTGGGGCACTGAAGCTTTCTTT.

This rearrangement joins TRBV12-3 or TRBV12-4 to TRBJ2-5; TRBD1 matches 9 bases. TRBJ2-7 explains the end of the DNA better; the J call may be wrong. The length of the CDR3 is 13 residues. The CDR3 spells CASRGQGRDEQYF. CDR3 DNA: TGTGCCAGCAGGGGACAGGGCAGGGACGAGCAGTACTTC.

This clonotype showed up just a few times. This chain connects TRBV7-9 to TRBJ2-5; D may be TRBD2 (5 bases). The germline V gene encodes CDR1 SEHNR and CDR2 FQNEAQ (reference sequence). V was pared by 1 base and J by 2 bases, with 8 bases between. This CDR3 is built from 14 residues. CDR3 in amino acids: CASSLVSVQETQYF. The CDR3 DNA reads TGTGCCAGCAGCTTAGTTAGCGTACAAGAGACCCAGTACTTC.

J is TRBJ2-2 and V is TRBV6-5; D remains ambiguous. Germline loops: CDR1 MNHEY, CDR2 SVGAGI. The CDR3 runs 12 residues. V was shortened by 6 bases and J by 3 bases, with 5 bases between the two germline ends. The CDR3 DNA follows: TGTGCCAGCAGAGATCACACCGGGGAGCTGTTTTTT. Translation gives CASRDHTGELFF.

V gene TRBV9 combines with J gene TRBJ2-3; D possibly matches TRBD1 or TRBD2 (6 bases each). The V and J ends lost 0 bases and 4 bases respectively, with 9 bases between them. The CDR3 is 14 residues long. Germline loops: CDR1 SGDLS, CDR2 YYNGEE. The CDR3 DNA follows: TGTGCCAGCAGCGTAGACGGGGGCGCAGATACGCAGTATTTT. Amino acids: CASSVDGGADTQYF.

As regards this clonotype: Being one base from a much bigger clone, this may be a read error. The CDR3 protein is CASSVGRVSYEQYF. The CDR3 DNA follows: TGTGCCAGCAGCGTAGGACGGGTCTCCTACGAGCAGTACTTC. The chain employs TRBV7-2 and TRBJ2-5, with D hard to call. The tail of the sequence fits TRBJ2-7 better, so the J call may be wrong. The germline gives CDR1 SGHTA, CDR2 FQGNSA. The CDR3 consists of 14 residues.

This clonotype was picked up one time. The chain links TRBV7-9 to TRBJ2-4; 12 bases line up with TRBD2. Near its end, the DNA agrees better with TRBJ2-7, so the J call may be wrong. The germline V gene has CDR1 SEHNR and CDR2 FQNEAQ (reference sequence). This CDR3 has 15 residues. The CDR3 nucleotides read TGTGCCAGCAGCTTGACTAGCGGGGGAAACTGCGAGCAGTACTTC. It is translated as CASSLTSGGNCEQYF.

The J gene is TRBJ1-3, the V gene TRBV12-5; perhaps TRBD1 as D (6 bases). Per the germline V gene, CDR1 is LGHNT and CDR2 is FRNRAP. V was shortened by 9 bases and J by 4 bases, with 13 bases between the two germline ends. CDR3 length: 13 amino acids. The DNA for the CDR3 is TGTGCTAGCCAGACAGGTTCGGGAAACACCATATATTTT. Its translation is CASQTGSGNTIYF. Drawing the rest from reference TRBV12-5 and TRBJ1-3, the complete variable domain is DARVTQTPRHKVTEMGQEVTMRCQPILGHNTVFWYRQTMMQGLELLAYFRNRAPLDDSGMPKDRFSAEMPDATLATLKIQPSEPRDSAVYFCASQTGSGNTIYFGEGSWLTVV.

The rearrangement uses TRBV20-1 and TRBJ2-7, with D possibly matching TRBD2 (5 bases). The J call may be in error: the DNA end matches TRBJ2-5 better. Germline lookup yields CDR1 DFQATT and CDR2 SNEGSKA (reference sequence). The CDR3 sequence is 12 residues long. The CDR3 nucleotides read TGCAGTGCAATACTAGACCAAGAGACCCAGTACTTC. Protein sequence: CSAILDQETQYF.

The CDR3 coding sequence is TGTGCCAGTAGTATAGCCTTGTGGCGGGGAAATTCACCCCTCCACTTT. It is translated as CASSIALWRGNSPLHF. The gene calls are TRBV19 and TRBJ1-6; D gene ambiguous. From germline, CDR1 is LNHDA and CDR2 SQIVND (reference sequence). The length of the CDR3 is 16 residues. Trimming removed 1 base at V and 7 bases at J, with 14 bases between.

This clonotype occurred a few times. The rearrangement joins TRBV4-1 to TRBJ2-4, with a weak D call TRBD1 (6 bases). The CDR3 runs to 16 residues. With 2 bases removed from V and 4 bases from J, the gap between germline ends came to 15 bases. The germline V gene encodes CDR1 MGHRA and CDR2 YSYEKL. The chain's CDR3 is CASSQPLRDTKNIQYF. In DNA form, the CDR3 reads TGCGCCAGCAGCCAACCACTCCGGGACACTAAAAACATTCAGTACTTC.

Many counts were recorded for this clonotype. The chain carries TRBV20-1 and TRBJ2-1, with 7 bases fitting TRBD2. The CDR3 length is 15 residues. The J segment lost 4 bases and the V segment lost 1 base, leaving 7 bases of the junction unmatched. The germline gives CDR1 DFQATT, CDR2 SNEGSKA (reference sequence). CDR3 amino acids: CSARGEGSPYNEQFF. For the CDR3, the DNA is TGCAGTGCTAGAGGGGAGGGTAGCCCTTACAATGAGCAGTTCTTC.

V and J are TRBV20-1 and TRBJ2-1; TRBD2 agrees at 13 bases. This CDR3 comprises 18 residues. V lost 5 bases to trimming and J lost 0 bases; unmatched junction nucleotides: 10. CDR1 and CDR2 (germline): DFQATT, SNEGSKA (reference sequence). The CDR3 bases are TGCAGTGCTGGGGGAGGGACTAGCGGGGTTAGCTCCTACAATGAGCAGTTCTTC. It is translated as CSAGGGTSGVSSYNEQFF.

This clonotype was seen a handful of times. V usage is TRBV7-9 and J usage is TRBJ2-5; D is uncertain. Germline CDR1 SEHNR, CDR2 FQNEAQ (reference sequence). The CDR3 extends over 13 amino acids. V lost 5 bases and J 2 bases, leaving 9 bases between the germline ends. The CDR3 loop reads CASSATLQETQYF. The CDR3 bases are TGTGCCAGCAGCGCAACTTTGCAAGAGACCCAGTACTTC.

This rearrangement joins TRBV12-3 or TRBV12-4 to TRBJ2-3, with 8 bases aligning to TRBD1. V lost 8 bases, J lost 5 bases, and 9 bases stayed unmatched. CDR3 size: 14 residues. The CDR3 coding sequence is TGTGCCAGCCACGGACAGGGTAGTAGAGATACGCAGTATTTT. Protein: CASHGQGSRDTQYF.

This clonotype was observed at least ten times. V and J are TRBV12-3 or TRBV12-4 and TRBJ1-2; D uncertain. The CDR3 sequence is 12 residues long. Trimming removed 8 bases at V and 5 bases at J, with 12 bases between. CDR3 loop: CASGFRVYGYTF. Here the CDR3 DNA reads TGTGCCAGCGGGTTCAGAGTTTATGGCTACACCTTC.

This clonotype was observed a few times. The CDR3 is CASSQKVQGTIGTDTQYF. CDR3 DNA: TGCGCCAGCAGCCAAAAAGTGCAAGGGACTATAGGCACAGATACGCAGTATTTT. The gene calls are TRBV4-3 and TRBJ2-3; 7 bases match TRBD2. Germline assignment: CDR1 LGHNA and CDR2 YSLEER. This CDR3 is 18 amino acids long. With 2 bases clipped from V and 1 base from J, the junction kept 12 bases outside the gene matches.

V and J are TRBV11-2 and TRBJ1-1, with D maybe TRBD1 (5 bases). The CDR3 totals 16 residues. V dropped 5 bases and J dropped 4 bases, with 20 bases sitting between them. Germline CDR1 reads SGHAT; CDR2 reads FQNNGV. The CDR3: CASSPPGVSRVTEAFF. The CDR3 DNA is TGTGCCAGCAGCCCCCCGGGGGTCAGTCGAGTCACTGAAGCTTTCTTT.

On this clonotype itself: Given a much more abundant clone one base away, this may be a read error. The chain links TRBV7-8 to TRBJ2-5, with TRBD2 identical over 7 bases. This CDR3 has 16 amino acids. Germline trimming cut 3 bases from V and 11 bases from J; bases unmatched to any gene: 18. Germline assignment: CDR1 SGHVS and CDR2 FQNEAQ. Here the CDR3 reads CASSFPSAGAYNEQYF. The CDR3 region has the DNA TGTGCCAGCAGCTTTCCCTCCGCGGGAGCCTACAATGAGCAGTACTTC.

A note on this clonotype: The junction and the germline gene differ at one end; a read error may be behind it. This rearrangement joins TRBV6-1 to TRBJ1-6; 7 bases line up with TRBD1. Germline CDR1 reads MNHNS; CDR2 reads SASEGT. CDR3 length equals 15 residues. This chain's CDR3 is CAGSDQADRWSPLHF. The CDR3 DNA follows: TGTGCCGGCAGTGACCAAGCGGACAGGTGGTCACCCCTCCACTTT.

V and J are TRBV6-6 and TRBJ2-3; a weak D match, TRBD1 (5 bases). V was shortened by 8 bases and J by 0 bases, with 18 bases between the two germline ends. The CDR3 covers 16 residues. Germline assignment: CDR1 MNHNY and CDR2 SVGAGI (reference sequence). The CDR3, as DNA: TGTGCCAGCGTAAGGGGTTCCGACCTGAGCACAGATACGCAGTATTTT. It is translated as CASVRGSDLSTDTQYF.

V usage is TRBV12-3 or TRBV12-4 and J usage is TRBJ2-1; D not certain. Trimming left V 8 bases short and J 4 bases short, with 12 bases between. This CDR3 has 13 residues. The CDR3 DNA reads TGTGCCAGCGCCCCCGGGCGGTACAATGAGCAGTTCTTC. As protein: CASAPGRYNEQFF.

The chain links TRBV29-1 to TRBJ1-2, with 8 bases matching TRBD1. The germline V gene encodes CDR1 SQVTM and CDR2 ANQGSEA. The CDR3 sequence is 12 residues long. The trim removed 6 bases at V and 9 bases at J, leaving 9 bases unmatched. The CDR3 protein is CSVERGQGSYTF. CDR3 nucleotides: TGCAGCGTCGAACGCGGACAGGGAAGCTACACCTTC.

V usage is TRBV10-3 and J usage is TRBJ1-5; D is undetermined. The CDR3 totals 14 residues. Germline-derived CDR1 and CDR2 are ENHRY and SYGVKD. Trimming pared 2 bases from V and 2 bases from J, leaving 7 bases between. The CDR3 bases are TGTGCCATCAGTGAGACTGGGGGCAATCAGCCCCAGCATTTT. It encodes CAISETGGNQPQHF.